This record concerns one T cell receptor (beta chain) sequence. Its antigen is undetermined. The assay was immunoSEQ multiplex PCR, and TCRdb's table has in-frame clones only and misses some. The repertoire holds some 500,000 clones, with 89% as singletons. This sample is part of a study of Ad26.COV2.S vaccination and SARS-CoV-2 variants. General study findings and limits: Measurement of non-spike TCR breadth gave similar results in vaccine and placebo recipients. Total T cell responses were possibly underestimated by TCR breadth and depth analyses.

Treatment noted: about 20 received Ad26.COV2.S at low or high dose, single or two shots; five or six received placebo; per-sample allocation not given. Day 63 following the first vaccine or placebo injection was when the samples were taken. An adult of 18-55 years in Boston served as donor. Vaccination used an Ad26 vector expressing Wuhan-strain SARS-CoV-2 spike. The specimen comprised peripheral blood, sampled in a trial of Ad26.COV2.S vaccine versus placebo. The TCR comes from a person aged 18-60 years who received the Ad26.COV2.S COVID-19 vaccine or a placebo.

CDR3 nucleotides: TGTGCCAGCAGTGGGGCCGACTTTTACAATGAGCAGTTCTTC. Encoded protein: CASSGADFYNEQFF. The V and J genes are TRBV2 and TRBJ2-1; D is ambiguous. V shed 4 bases and J shed 4 bases, with 11 bases lying between them. The CDR3 is made up of 14 amino acids. The V gene's germline CDR1 is SNHLY and CDR2 FYNNEI.